Detailed here is one T cell receptor beta chain. What it recognizes is unknown. Germline CDR1 SEHNR, CDR2 FQNEAQ (reference sequence). The CDR3 has 11 residues. V was shortened by 1 base and J by 6 bases, with 1 base between the two germline ends. The sample originates from a study of T cells in localized non-small cell lung cancer. Broader study findings: Longer overall survival was seen with higher T cell density measured in blood.

Sequenced by immunoSEQ multiplex PCR; TCRdb stores in-frame clones only, minus some. Of 30,000 to 40,000 clones in the sample, roughly 80% were seen once. Source: peripheral blood, taken before any cancer treatment. V is TRBV7-9 and J is TRBJ2-1; D remains ambiguous. The TCR originated in a male donor aged 60 or over with stage II squamous cell lung carcinoma. The CDR3 sequence: CASSLVNEQFF. As DNA, the CDR3 is TGTGCCAGCAGCTTAGTCAATGAGCAGTTCTTC.